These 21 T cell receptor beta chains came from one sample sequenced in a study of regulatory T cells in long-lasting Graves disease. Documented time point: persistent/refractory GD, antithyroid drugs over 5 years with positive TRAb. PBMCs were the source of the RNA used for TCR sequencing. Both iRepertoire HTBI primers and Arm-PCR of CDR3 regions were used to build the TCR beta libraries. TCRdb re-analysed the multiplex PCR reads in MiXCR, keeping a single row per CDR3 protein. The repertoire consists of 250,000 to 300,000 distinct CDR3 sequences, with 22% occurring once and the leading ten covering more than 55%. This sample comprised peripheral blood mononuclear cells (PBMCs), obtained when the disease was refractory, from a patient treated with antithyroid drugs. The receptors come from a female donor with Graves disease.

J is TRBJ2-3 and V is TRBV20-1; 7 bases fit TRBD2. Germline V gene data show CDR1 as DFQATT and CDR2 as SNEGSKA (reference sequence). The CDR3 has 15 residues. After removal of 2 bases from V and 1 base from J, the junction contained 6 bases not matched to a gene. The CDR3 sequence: CSARPGGEGTDTQYF. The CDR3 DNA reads TGCAGTGCTAGACCGGGGGGTGAAGGCACAGATACGCAGTATTTT.

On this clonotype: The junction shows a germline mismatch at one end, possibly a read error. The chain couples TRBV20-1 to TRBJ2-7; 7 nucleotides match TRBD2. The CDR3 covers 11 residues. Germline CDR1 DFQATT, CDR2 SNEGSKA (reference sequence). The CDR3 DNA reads TGCAGCGCTCCGGGAGGCTACGAGCAGCACTTC. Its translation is CSAPGGYEQHF.

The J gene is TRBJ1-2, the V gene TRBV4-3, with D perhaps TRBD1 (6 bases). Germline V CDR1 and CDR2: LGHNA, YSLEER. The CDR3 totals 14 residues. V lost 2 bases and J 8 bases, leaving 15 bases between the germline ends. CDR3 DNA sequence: TGCGCCAGCAGCCAAAATTCCCAGGGGAGCGGCTACACCTTC. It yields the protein CASSQNSQGSGYTF.

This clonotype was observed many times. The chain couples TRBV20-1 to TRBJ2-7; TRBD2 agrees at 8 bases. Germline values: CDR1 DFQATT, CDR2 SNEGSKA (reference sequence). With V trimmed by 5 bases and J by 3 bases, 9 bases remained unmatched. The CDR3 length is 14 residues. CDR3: CSAPSGGKGYEQYF. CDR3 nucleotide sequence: TGCAGTGCTCCAAGCGGGGGCAAAGGCTACGAGCAGTACTTC.

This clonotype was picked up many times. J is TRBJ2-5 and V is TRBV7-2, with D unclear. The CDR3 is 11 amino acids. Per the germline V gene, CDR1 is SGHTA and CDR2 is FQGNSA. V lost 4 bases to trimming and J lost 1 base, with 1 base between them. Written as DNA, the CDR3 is TGTGCCAGCAGCTCCCAAGAGACCCAGTACTTC. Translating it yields CASSSQETQYF. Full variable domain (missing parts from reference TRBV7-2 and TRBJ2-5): GAGVSQSPSNKVTEKGKDVELRCDPISGHTALYWYRQSLGQGLEFLIYFQGNSAPDKSGLPSDRFSAERTGGSVSTLTIQRTQQEDSAVYLCASSSQETQYFGPGTRLLVL.

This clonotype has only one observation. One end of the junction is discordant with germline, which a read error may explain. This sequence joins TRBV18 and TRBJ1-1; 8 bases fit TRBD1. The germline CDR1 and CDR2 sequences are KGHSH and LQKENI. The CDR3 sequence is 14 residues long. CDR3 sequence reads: CASSPQGEGTEAFF. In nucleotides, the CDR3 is TGTGCCAGCTCTCCACAGGGGGAAGGCACTGAAGCTTTCTTT. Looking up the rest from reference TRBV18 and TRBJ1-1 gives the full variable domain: NAGVMQNPRHLVRRRGQEARLRCSPMKGHSHVYWYRQLPEEGLKFMVYLQKENIIDESGMPKERFSAEFPKEGPSILRIQQVVRGDSAAYFCASSPQGEGTEAFFGQGTRLTVV.

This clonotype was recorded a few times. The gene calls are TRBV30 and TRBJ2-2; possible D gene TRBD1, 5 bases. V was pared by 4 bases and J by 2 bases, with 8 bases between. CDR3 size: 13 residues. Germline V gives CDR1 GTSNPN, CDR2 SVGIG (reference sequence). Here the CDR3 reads CAWNGQNTGELFF. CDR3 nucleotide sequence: TGTGCCTGGAACGGACAAAACACCGGGGAGCTGTTTTTT.

CDR3 nucleotides: TGTGCCAGCAGCTTAGTTACGGGGAACACTGAAGCTTTCTTT. Amino acids: CASSLVTGNTEAFF. The chain combines TRBV7-8 with TRBJ1-1; no clear D gene. This CDR3 spans 14 amino acids. With 1 base removed from V and 1 base from J, the gap between germline ends came to 7 bases. Per germline, CDR1 SGHVS and CDR2 FQNEAQ.

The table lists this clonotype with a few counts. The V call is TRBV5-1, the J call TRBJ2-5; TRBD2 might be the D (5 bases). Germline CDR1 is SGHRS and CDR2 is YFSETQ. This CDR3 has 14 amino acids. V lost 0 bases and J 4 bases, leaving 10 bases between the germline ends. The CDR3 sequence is CASSLGGIGETQYF. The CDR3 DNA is TGCGCCAGCAGCTTGGGAGGGATTGGAGAGACCCAGTACTTC.

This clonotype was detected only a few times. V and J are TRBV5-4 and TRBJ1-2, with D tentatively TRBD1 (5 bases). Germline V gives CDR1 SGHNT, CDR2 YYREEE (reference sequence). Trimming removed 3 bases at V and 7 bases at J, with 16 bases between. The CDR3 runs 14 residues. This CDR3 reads CASSSAPGEIGYTF. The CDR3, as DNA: TGTGCCAGCAGCTCCGCTCCGGGGGAGATTGGCTACACCTTC.

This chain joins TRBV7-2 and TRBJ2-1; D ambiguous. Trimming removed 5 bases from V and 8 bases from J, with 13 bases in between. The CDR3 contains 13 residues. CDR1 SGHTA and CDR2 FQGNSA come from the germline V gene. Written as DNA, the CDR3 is TGTGCCAGCAGCGGAATAGGATTCGATGAGCAGTTCTTC. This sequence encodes CASSGIGFDEQFF.

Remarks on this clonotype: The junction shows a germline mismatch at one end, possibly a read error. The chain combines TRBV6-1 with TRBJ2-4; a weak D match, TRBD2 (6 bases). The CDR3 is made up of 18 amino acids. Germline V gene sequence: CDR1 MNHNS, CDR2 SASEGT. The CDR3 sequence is CASSEARWGELVKNIQYF. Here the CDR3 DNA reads TGTGCCAGCAGCGAAGCCCGGTGGGGGGAGTTAGTCAAAAACATTCAGTACTTC.

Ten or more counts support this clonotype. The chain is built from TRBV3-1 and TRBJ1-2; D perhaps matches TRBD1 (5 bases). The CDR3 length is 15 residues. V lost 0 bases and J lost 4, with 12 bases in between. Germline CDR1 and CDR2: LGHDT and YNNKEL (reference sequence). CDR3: CASSQDGNGAYGYTF. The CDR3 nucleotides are TGTGCCAGCAGCCAAGATGGCAACGGGGCCTATGGCTACACCTTC.

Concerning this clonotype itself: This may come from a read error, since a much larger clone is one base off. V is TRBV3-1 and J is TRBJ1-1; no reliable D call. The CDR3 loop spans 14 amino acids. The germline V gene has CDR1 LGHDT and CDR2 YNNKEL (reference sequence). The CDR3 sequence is CVSSQGTLNTEAFF. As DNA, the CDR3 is TGTGTCAGCAGCCAAGGTACCCTGAACACTGAAGCTTTCTTT.

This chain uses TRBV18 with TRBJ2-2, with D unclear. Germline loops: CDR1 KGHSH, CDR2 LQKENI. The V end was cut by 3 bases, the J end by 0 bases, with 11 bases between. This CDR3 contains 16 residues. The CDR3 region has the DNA TGTGCCAGCTCACCCACGACCCTCGCGAACACCGGGGAGCTGTTTTTT. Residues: CASSPTTLANTGELFF.

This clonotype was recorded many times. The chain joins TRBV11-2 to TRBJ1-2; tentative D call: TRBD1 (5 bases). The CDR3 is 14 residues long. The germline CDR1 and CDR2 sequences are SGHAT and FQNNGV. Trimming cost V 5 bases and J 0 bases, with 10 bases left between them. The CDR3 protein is CASSPGQSNYGYTF. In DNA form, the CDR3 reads TGTGCCAGCAGCCCCGGACAATCTAACTATGGCTACACCTTC.

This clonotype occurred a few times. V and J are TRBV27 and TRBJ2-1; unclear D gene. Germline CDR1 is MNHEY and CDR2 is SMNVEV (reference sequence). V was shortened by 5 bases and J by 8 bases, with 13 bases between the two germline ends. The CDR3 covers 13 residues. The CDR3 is CASSHPASDEQFF. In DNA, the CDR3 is TGTGCCAGCAGTCACCCCGCTTCGGATGAGCAGTTCTTC.

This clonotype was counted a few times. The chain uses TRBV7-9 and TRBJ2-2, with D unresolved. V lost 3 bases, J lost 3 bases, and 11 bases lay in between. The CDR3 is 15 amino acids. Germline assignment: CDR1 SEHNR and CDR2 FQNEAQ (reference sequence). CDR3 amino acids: CASSLTATYTGELFF. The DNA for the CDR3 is TGTGCCAGCAGCTTGACGGCCACCTACACCGGGGAGCTGTTTTTT.

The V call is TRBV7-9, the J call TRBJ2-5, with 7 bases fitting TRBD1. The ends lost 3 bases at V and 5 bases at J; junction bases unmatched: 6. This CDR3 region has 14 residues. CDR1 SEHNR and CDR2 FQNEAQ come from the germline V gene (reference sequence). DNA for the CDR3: TGTGCCAGCAGCTTCCCGGGACAGCCCGAGACCCAGTACTTC. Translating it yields CASSFPGQPETQYF.

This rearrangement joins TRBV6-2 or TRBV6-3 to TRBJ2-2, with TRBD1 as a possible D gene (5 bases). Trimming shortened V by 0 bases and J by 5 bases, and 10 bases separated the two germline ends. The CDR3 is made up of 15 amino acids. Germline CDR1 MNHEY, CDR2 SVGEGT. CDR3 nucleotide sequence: TGTGCCAGCAGTTACTCAGGGCAGGGAACCGGGGAGCTGTTTTTT. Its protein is CASSYSGQGTGELFF.

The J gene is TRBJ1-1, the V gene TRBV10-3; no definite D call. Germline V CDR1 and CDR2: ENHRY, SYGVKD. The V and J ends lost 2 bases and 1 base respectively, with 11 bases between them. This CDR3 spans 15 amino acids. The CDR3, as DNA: TGTGCCATCAGTGAGCATGCGGCTTCGAACACTGAAGCTTTCTTT. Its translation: CAISEHAASNTEAFF.